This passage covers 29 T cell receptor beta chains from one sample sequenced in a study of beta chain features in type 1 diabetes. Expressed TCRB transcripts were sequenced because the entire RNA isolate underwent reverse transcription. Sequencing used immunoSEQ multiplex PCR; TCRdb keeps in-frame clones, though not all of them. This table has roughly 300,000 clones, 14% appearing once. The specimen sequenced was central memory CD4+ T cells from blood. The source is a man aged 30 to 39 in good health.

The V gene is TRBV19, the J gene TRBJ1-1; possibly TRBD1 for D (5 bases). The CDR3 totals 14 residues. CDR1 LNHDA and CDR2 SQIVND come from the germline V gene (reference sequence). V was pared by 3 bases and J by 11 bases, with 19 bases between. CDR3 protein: CASSIIHGGILAFF. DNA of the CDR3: TGTGCCAGTAGTATTATCCACGGGGGGATACTGGCTTTCTTT.

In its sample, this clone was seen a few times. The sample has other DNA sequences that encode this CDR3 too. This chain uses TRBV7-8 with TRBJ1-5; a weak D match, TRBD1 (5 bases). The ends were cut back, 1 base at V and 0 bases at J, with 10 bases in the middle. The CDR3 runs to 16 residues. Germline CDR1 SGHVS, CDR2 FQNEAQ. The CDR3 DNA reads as TGTGCCAGCAGCTTAGGGGAGGGGTATAGCAATCAGCCCCAGCATTTT. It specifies CASSLGEGYSNQPQHF.

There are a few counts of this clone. The CDR3 coding sequence is TGTGCCAGCAGTGAATCCGGCGAGACCCAGTACTTC. Residues: CASSESGETQYF. V gene TRBV6-1 combines with J gene TRBJ2-5, with no clear D. V was trimmed by 2 bases and J by 5 bases, leaving 6 bases between them. CDR3 size: 12 residues. CDR1 and CDR2 (germline): MNHNS, SASEGT.

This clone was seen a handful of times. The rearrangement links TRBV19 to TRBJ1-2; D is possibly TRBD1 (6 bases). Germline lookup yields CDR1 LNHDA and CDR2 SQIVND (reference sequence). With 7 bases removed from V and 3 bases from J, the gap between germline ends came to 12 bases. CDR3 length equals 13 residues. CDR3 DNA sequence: TGTGCCAGTAACAAGGCAGGGGACTATGGCTACACCTTC. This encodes CASNKAGDYGYTF.

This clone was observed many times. CDR3 nucleotide sequence: TGCGCCAGCAGCCAGGGACACACAGATACGCAGTATTTT. It encodes CASSQGHTDTQYF. The chain joins TRBV4-3 to TRBJ2-3, with D possibly matching TRBD1 (6 bases). Germline assignment: CDR1 LGHNA and CDR2 YSLEER. The CDR3 extends over 13 amino acids. Trimming shortened V by 3 bases and J by 2 bases, and 6 bases separated the two germline ends.

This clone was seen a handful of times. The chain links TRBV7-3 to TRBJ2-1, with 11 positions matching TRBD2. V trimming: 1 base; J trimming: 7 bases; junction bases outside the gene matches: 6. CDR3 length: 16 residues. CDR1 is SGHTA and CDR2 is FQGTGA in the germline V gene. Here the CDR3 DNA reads TGTGCCAGCAGCTTAATGCTAGCGGGAGGTTGGAATGAGCAGTTCTTC. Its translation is CASSLMLAGGWNEQFF.

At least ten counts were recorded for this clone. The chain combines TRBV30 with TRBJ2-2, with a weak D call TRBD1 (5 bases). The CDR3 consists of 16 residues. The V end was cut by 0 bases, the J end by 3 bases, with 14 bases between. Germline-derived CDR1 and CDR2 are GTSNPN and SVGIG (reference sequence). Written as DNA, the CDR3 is TGTGCCTGGAGTGTCCAGGGTGACATTTACACCGGGGAGCTGTTTTTT. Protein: CAWSVQGDIYTGELFF.

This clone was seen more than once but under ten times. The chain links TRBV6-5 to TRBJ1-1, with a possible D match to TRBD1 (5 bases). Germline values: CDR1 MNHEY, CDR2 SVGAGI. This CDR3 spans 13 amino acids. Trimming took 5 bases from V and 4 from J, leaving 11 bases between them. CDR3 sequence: CASSTGGITEAFF. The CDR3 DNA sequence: TGTGCCAGCAGTACGGGGGGAATCACTGAAGCTTTCTTT.

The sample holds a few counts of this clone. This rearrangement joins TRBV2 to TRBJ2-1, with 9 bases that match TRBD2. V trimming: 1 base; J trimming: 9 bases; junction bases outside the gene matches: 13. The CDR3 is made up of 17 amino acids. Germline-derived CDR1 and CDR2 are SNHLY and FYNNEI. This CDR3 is CASSEGAGGPFHTEQFF. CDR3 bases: TGTGCCAGCAGTGAAGGGGCGGGGGGGCCCTTCCACACTGAGCAGTTCTTC.

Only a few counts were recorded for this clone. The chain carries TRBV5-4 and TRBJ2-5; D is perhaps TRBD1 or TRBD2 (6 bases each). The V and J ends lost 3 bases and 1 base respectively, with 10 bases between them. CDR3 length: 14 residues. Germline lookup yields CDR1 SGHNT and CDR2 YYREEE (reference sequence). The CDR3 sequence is CASSSEGGQETQYF. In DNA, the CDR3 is TGTGCCAGCAGCTCTGAGGGGGGCCAAGAGACCCAGTACTTC.

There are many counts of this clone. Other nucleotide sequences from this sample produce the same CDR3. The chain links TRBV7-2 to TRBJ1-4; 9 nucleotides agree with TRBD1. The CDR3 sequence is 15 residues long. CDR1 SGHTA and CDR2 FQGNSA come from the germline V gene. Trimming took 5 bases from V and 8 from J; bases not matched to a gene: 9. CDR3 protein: CASSQSGTGSEKLFF. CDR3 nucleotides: TGTGCCAGCAGCCAATCCGGGACAGGGAGCGAAAAACTGTTTTTT.

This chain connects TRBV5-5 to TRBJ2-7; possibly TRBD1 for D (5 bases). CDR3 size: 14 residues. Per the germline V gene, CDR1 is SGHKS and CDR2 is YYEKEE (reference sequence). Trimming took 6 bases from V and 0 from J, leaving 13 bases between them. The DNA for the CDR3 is TGTGCCAGCAACAGACAGTTGGCCTCCTACGAGCAGTACTTC. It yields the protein CASNRQLASYEQYF.

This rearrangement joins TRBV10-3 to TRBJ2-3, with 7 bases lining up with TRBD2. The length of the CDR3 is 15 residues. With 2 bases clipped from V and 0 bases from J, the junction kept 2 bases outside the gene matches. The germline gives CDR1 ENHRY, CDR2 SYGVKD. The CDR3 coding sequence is TGTGCCATCAGTGAGCGGGGGGACAGCACAGATACGCAGTATTTT. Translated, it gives CAISERGDSTDTQYF.

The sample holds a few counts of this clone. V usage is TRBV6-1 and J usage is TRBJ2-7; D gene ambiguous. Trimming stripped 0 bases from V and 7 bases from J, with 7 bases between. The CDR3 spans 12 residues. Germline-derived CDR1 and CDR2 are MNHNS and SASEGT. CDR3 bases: TGTGCCAGCAGTGAAGCCTTGGGGGAGCAGTACTTC. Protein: CASSEALGEQYF.

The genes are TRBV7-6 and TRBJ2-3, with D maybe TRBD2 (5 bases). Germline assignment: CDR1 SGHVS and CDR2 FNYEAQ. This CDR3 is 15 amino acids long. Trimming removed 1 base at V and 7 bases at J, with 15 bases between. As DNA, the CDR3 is TGTGCCAGCAGCTTAGGGACTCGGGTGGGGAATACGCAGTATTTT. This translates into CASSLGTRVGNTQYF.

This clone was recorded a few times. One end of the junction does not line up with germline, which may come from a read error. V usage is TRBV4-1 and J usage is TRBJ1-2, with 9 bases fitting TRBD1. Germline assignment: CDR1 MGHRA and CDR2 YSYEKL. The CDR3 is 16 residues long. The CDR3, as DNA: TGTGCCAGCAGCCCACAGACGACAGGGGGGAGCTATGGCTACACCTTC. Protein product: CASSPQTTGGSYGYTF.

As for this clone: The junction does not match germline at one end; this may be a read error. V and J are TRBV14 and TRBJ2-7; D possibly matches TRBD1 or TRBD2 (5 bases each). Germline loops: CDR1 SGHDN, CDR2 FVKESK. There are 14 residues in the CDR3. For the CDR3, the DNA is TGTGCCAGCAGCCAAGCATCAGGGTTTACGGGGCCTCACTTC. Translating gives CASSQASGFTGPHF.

The DNA for the CDR3 is TGTGCCAGCAGCCCCATTCGTCTGGGATACGAGCAGTACTTC. Protein sequence: CASSPIRLGYEQYF. The rearrangement links TRBV11-2 to TRBJ2-7; D is unclear. The CDR3 is 14 amino acids. V was trimmed by 5 bases and J by 4 bases, leaving 15 bases between them. Germline values: CDR1 SGHAT, CDR2 FQNNGV.

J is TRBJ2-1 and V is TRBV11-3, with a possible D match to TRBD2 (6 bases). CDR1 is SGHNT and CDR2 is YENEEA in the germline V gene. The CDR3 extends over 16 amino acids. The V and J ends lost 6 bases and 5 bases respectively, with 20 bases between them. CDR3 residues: CASSPSLGGLNNEQFF. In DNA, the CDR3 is TGTGCCAGCAGTCCCTCTTTGGGCGGACTAAACAATGAGCAGTTCTTC. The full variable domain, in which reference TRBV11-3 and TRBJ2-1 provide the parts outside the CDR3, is EAGVVQSPRYKIIEKKQPVAFWCNPISGHNTLYWYLQNLGQGPELLIRYENEEAVDDSQLPKDRFSAERLKGVDSTLKIQPAELGDSAVYLCASSPSLGGLNNEQFFGPGTRLTVL.

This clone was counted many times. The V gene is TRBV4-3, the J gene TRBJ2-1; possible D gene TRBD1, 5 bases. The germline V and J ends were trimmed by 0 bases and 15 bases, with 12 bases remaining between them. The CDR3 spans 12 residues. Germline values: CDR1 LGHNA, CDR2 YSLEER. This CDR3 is CASSQDRTQTFF. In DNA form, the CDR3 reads TGCGCCAGCAGCCAAGACAGGACACAAACGTTCTTC.

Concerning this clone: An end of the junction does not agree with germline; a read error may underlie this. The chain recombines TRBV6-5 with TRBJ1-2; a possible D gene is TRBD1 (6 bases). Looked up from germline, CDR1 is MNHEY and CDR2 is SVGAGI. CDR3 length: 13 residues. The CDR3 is CAISVRGDYGYTF. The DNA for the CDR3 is TGTGCCATCAGTGTAAGGGGGGACTATGGCTACACCTTC.

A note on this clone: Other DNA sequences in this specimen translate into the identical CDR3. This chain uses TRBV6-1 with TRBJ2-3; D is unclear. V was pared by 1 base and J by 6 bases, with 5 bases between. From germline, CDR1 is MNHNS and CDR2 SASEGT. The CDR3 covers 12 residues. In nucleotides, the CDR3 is TGTGCCAGCAGTGAAGTGAGGGATACGCAGTATTTT. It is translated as CASSEVRDTQYF.

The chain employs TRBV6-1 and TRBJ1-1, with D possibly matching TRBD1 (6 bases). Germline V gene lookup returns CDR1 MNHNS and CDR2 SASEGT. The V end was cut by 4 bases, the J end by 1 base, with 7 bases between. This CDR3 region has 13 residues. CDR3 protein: CASSAGQNTEAFF. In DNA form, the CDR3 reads TGTGCCAGCAGTGCGGGACAGAACACTGAAGCTTTCTTT.

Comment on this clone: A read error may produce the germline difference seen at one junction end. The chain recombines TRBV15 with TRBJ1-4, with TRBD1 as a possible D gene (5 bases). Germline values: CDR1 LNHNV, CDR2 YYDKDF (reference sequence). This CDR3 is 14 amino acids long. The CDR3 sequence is CATSRDRGKEKLLF. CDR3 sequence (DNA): TGTGCCACCAGCAGAGATCGGGGGAAAGAAAAACTGCTTTTT.

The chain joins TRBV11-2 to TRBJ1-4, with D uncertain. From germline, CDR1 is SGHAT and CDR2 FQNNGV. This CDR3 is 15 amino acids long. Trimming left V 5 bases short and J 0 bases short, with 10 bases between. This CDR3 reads CASSQDGSTNEKLFF. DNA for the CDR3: TGTGCCAGCAGCCAGGATGGGTCAACTAATGAAAAACTGTTTTTT.

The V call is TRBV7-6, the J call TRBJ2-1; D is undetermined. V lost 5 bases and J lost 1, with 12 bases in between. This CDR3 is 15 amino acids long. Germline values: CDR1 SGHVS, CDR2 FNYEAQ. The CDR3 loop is CASSRNSGSYNEQFF. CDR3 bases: TGTGCCAGCAGCCGTAATAGTGGATCCTACAATGAGCAGTTCTTC.

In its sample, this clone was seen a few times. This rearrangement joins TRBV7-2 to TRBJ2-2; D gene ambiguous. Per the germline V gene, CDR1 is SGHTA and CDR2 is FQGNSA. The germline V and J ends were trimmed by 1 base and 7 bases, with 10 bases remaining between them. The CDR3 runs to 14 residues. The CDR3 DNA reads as TGTGCCAGCAGCTTAGGGGTCTGGGGCGGGGAGCTGTTTTTT. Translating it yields CASSLGVWGGELFF.

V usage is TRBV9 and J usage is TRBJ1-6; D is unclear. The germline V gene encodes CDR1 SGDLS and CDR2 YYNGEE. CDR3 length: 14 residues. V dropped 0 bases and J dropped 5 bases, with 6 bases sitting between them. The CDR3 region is CASSVGADNSPLHF. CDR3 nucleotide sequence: TGTGCCAGCAGCGTAGGGGCAGATAATTCACCCCTCCACTTT.

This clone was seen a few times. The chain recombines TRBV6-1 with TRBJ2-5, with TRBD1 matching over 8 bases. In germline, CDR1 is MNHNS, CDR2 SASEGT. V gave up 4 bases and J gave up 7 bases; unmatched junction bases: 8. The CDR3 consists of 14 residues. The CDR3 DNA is TGTGCCAGCAGTGGGACAGGGCCCTTCCTGACCCAGTACTTC. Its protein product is CASSGTGPFLTQYF.